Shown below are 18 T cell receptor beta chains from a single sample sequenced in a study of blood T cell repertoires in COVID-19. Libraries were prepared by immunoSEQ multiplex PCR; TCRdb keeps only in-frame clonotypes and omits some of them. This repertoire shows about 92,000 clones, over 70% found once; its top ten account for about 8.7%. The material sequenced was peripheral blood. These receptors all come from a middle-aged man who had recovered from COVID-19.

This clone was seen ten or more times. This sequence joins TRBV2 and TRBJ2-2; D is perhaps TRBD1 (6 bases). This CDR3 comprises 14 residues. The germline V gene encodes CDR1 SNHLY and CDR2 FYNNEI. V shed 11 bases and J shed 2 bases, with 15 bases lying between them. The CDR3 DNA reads TGTGCCGGTCGAAGACAGGCTAACACCGGGGAGCTGTTTTTT. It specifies CAGRRQANTGELFF.

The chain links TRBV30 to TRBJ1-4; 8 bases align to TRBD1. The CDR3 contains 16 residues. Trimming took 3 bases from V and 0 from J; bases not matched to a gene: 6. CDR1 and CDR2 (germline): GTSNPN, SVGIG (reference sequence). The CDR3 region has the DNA TGTGCCTGGAGCCCCGACAGGGGCGCAACTAATGAAAAACTGTTTTTT. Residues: CAWSPDRGATNEKLFF. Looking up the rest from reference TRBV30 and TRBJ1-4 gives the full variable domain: SQTIHQWPATLVQPVGSPLSLECTVEGTSNPNLYWYRQAAGRGLQLLFYSVGIGQISSEVPQNLSASRPQDRQFILSSKKLLLSDSGFYLCAWSPDRGATNEKLFFGSGTQLSVL.

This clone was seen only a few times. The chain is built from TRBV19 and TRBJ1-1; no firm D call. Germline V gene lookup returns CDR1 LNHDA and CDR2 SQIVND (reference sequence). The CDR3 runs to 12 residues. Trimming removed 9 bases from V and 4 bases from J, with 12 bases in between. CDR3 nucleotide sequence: TGTGCCAGCCGTAATTGGCTCACTGAAGCTTTCTTT. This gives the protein CASRNWLTEAFF.

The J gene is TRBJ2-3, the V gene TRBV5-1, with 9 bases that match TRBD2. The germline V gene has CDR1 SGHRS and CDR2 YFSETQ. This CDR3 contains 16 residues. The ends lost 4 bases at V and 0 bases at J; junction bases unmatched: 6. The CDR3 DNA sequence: TGCGCCAGCAGCGTCCCTCTAGCGGGGAGCACAGATACGCAGTATTTT. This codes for CASSVPLAGSTDTQYF.

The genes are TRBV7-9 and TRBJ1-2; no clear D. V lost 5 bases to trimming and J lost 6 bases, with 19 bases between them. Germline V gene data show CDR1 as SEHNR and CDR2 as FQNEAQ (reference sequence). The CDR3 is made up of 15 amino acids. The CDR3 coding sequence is TGTGCCAGCAGCCTCGGCGGGGAGACGAGCGATGGCTACACCTTC. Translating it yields CASSLGGETSDGYTF.

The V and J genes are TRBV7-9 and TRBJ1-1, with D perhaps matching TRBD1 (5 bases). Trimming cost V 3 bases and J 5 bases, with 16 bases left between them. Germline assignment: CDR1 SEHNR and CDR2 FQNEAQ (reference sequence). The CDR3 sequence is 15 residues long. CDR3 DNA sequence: TGTGCCAGCAGCTTGCGATGGCAGGGATGGACTGAAGCTTTCTTT. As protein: CASSLRWQGWTEAFF.

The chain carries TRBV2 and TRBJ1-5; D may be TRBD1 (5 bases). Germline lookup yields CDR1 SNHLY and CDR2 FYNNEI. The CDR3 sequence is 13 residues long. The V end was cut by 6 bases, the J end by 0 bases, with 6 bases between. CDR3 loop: CASRTDSNQPQHF. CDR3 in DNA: TGTGCCAGCAGGACAGATAGCAATCAGCCCCAGCATTTT.

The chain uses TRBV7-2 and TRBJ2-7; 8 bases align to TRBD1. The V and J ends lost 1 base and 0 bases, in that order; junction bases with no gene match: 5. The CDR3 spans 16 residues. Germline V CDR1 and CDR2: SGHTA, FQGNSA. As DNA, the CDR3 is TGTGCCAGCAGCTTAGGACGGGACAGGCACTCCTACGAGCAGTACTTC. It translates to CASSLGRDRHSYEQYF. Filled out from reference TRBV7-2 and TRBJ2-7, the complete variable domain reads GAGVSQSPSNKVTEKGKDVELRCDPISGHTALYWYRQSLGQGLEFLIYFQGNSAPDKSGLPSDRFSAERTGGSVSTLTIQRTQQEDSAVYLCASSLGRDRHSYEQYFGPGTRLTVT.

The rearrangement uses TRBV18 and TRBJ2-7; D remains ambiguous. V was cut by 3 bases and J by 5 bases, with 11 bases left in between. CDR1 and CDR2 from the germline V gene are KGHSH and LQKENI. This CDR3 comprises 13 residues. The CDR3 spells CASSPSSPHEQYF. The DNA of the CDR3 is TGTGCCAGCTCACCTTCTAGTCCCCACGAGCAGTACTTC.

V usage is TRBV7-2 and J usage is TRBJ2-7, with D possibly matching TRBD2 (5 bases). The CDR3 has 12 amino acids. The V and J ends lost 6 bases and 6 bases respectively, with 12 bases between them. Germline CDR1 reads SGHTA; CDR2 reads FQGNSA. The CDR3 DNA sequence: TGTGCCAGCAGTCAAGGGAGTAGCGAGCAGTACTTC. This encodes CASSQGSSEQYF.

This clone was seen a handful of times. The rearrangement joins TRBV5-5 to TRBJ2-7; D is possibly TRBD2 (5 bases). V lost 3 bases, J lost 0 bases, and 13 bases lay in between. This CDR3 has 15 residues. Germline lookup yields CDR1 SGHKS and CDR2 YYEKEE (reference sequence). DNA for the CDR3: TGTGCCAGCAGCTCTAGCTTATCGAGCTCCTACGAGCAGTACTTC. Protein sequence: CASSSSLSSSYEQYF.

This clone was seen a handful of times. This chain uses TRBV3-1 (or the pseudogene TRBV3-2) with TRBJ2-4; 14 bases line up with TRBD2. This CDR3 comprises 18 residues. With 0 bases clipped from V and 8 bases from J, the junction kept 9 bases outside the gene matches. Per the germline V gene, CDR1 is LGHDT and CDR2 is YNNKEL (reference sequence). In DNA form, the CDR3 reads TGTGCCAGCAGCCAAGAAGGTGGGACTAGCGGGAGAAGAGACATTCAGTACTTC. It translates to CASSQEGGTSGRRDIQYF.

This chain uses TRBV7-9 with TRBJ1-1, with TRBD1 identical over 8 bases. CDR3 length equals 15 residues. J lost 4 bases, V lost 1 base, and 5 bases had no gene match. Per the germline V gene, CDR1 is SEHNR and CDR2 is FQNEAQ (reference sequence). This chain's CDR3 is CASSLVRTGPTEAFF. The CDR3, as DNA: TGTGCCAGCAGCTTAGTTAGGACAGGGCCCACTGAAGCTTTCTTT.

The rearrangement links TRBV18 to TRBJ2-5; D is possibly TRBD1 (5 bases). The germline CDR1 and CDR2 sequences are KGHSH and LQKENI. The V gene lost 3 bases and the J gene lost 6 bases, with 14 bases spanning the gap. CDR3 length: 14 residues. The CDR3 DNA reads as TGTGCCAGCTCACCTGCGGACACCCGCAAGACCCAGTACTTC. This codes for CASSPADTRKTQYF.

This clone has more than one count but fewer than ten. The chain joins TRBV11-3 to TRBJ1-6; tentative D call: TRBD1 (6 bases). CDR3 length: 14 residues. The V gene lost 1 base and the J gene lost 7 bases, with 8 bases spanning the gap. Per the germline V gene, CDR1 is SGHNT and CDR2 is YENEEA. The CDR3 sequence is CASSLGQENSPLHF. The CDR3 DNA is TGTGCCAGCAGCTTAGGACAGGAAAATTCACCCCTCCACTTT. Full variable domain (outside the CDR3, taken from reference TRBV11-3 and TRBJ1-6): EAGVVQSPRYKIIEKKQPVAFWCNPISGHNTLYWYLQNLGQGPELLIRYENEEAVDDSQLPKDRFSAERLKGVDSTLKIQPAELGDSAVYLCASSLGQENSPLHFGNGTRLTVT.

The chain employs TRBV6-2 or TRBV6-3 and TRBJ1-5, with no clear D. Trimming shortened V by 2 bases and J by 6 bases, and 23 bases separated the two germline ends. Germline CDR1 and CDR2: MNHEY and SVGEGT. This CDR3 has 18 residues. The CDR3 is CASSYTPRQLNHPQPQHF. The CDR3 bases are TGTGCCAGCAGTTACACCCCCCGCCAACTTAATCACCCTCAGCCCCAGCATTTT.

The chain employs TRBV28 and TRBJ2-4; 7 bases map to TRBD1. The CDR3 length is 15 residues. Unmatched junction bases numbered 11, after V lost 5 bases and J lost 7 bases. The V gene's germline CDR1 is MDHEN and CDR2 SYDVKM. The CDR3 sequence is CASSPGDSLRNIQYF. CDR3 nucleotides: TGTGCCAGCAGTCCAGGGGACAGCTTGAGGAACATTCAGTACTTC. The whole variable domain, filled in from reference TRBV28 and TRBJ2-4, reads DVKVTQSSRYLVKRTGEKVFLECVQDMDHENMFWYRQDPGLGLRLIYFSYDVKMKEKGDIPEGYSVSREKKERFSLILESASTNQTSMYLCASSPGDSLRNIQYFGAGTRLSVL.

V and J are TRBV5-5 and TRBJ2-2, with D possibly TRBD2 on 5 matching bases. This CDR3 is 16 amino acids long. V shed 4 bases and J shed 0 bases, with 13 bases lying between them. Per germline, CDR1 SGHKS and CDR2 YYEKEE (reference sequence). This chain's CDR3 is CASSPLRVPNTGELFF. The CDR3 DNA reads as TGTGCCAGCAGCCCATTGAGGGTACCGAACACCGGGGAGCTGTTTTTT. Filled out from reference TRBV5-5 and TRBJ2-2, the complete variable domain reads DAGVTQSPTHLIKTRGQQVTLRCSPISGHKSVSWYQQVLGQGPQFIFQYYEKEERGRGNFPDRFSARQFPNYSSELNVNALLLGDSALYLCASSPLRVPNTGELFFGEGSRLTVL.